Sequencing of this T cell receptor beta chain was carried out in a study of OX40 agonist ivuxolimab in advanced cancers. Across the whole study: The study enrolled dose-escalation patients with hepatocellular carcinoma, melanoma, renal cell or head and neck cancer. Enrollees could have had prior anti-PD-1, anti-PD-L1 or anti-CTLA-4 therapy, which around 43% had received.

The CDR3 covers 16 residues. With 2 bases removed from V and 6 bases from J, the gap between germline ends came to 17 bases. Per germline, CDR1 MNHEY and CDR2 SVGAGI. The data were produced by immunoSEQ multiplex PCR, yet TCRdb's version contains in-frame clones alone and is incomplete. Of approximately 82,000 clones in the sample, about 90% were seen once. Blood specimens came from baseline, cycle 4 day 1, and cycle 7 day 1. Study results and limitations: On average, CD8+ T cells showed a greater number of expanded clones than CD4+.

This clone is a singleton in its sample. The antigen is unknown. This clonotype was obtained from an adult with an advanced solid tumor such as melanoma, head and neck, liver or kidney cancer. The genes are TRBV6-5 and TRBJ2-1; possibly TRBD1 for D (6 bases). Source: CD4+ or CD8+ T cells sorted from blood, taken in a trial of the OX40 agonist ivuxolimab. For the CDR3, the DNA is TGTGCCAGCAGTTACCGAGTAATCAGGGGAAGCAATGAGCAGTTCTTC. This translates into CASSYRVIRGSNEQFF.